These 16 T cell receptor beta chains share one sample of origin, sequenced in a study of control samples from healthy donors and cancer patients. Generated by immunoSEQ multiplex PCR, the TCRdb table keeps only in-frame clones and is missing some. Among fewer than 90,000 clones listed, 80% to 90% were seen once. The sample taken for sequencing was PBMCs. The receptors derive from a woman aged 55-69 years with head and neck cancer.

This chain uses TRBV3-1 (or the pseudogene TRBV3-2) with TRBJ2-2; maybe TRBD2 (5 bases). This CDR3 is 18 amino acids long. Germline V gene data show CDR1 as LGHDT and CDR2 as YNNKEL (reference sequence). Trimming took 5 bases from V and 3 from J, leaving 22 bases between them. The CDR3 nucleotides read TGTGCCAGCAGCTCCCCCCGGGATGCTAAGGTTTACACCGGGGAGCTGTTTTTT. It specifies CASSSPRDAKVYTGELFF.

V usage is TRBV5-8 and J usage is TRBJ2-1; D possibly matches TRBD1 or TRBD2 (6 bases each). This CDR3 contains 12 residues. Germline V gene data show CDR1 as SGHTS and CDR2 as YDEGEE. V shed 4 bases and J shed 11 bases, with 13 bases lying between them. The CDR3 bases are TGTGCCAGCAGCACACTCGGGGGCCAGCAGTTCTTC. It specifies CASSTLGGQQFF.

The chain has TRBV12-3 or TRBV12-4 and TRBJ2-1, with 9 bases lining up with TRBD2. CDR3 length: 12 residues. V was clipped by 4 bases and J by 16 bases; unmatched bases: 8. The DNA of the CDR3 is TGTGCCAGCAGTTATCCGCGGGAGGGTCTTTTCTTC. This encodes CASSYPREGLFF.

This clone was counted a few times. The chain combines TRBV14 with TRBJ2-3; no clear D gene. The germline V gene has CDR1 SGHDN and CDR2 FVKESK. The CDR3 loop spans 12 amino acids. Deletions cut 1 base from V and 4 bases from J, with 3 bases between. The CDR3 coding sequence is TGTGCCAGCAGCCAAGGCGCAGATACGCAGTATTTT. It encodes CASSQGADTQYF.

The genes are TRBV27 and TRBJ2-1, with 7 bases fitting TRBD2. With 0 bases clipped from V and 4 bases from J, the junction kept 9 bases outside the gene matches. The CDR3 totals 17 residues. The germline V gene encodes CDR1 MNHEY and CDR2 SMNVEV (reference sequence). DNA of the CDR3: TGTGCCAGCAGTTTATCTTCCGGGACTACTTTTTACAATGAGCAGTTCTTC. It is translated as CASSLSSGTTFYNEQFF.

The rearrangement links TRBV18 to TRBJ2-7; D is undetermined. Trimming took 3 bases from V and 0 from J, leaving 6 bases between them. The CDR3 consists of 13 residues. Germline-derived CDR1 and CDR2 are KGHSH and LQKENI. The CDR3 is CASSPSSSYEQYF. The DNA for the CDR3 is TGTGCCAGCTCACCTAGCAGCTCCTACGAGCAGTACTTC.

This chain's CDR3 is CASSYRQGASENTEAFF. As DNA, the CDR3 is TGTGCCAGCAGCTATAGACAGGGGGCCTCTGAGAACACTGAAGCTTTCTTT. J is TRBJ1-1 and V is TRBV5-4; 10 bases agree with TRBD1. V was clipped by 3 bases and J by 1 base; unmatched bases: 9. Germline-derived CDR1 and CDR2 are SGHNT and YYREEE (reference sequence). The CDR3 has 17 amino acids.

The rearrangement joins TRBV7-8 to TRBJ2-7; D remains unclear. The CDR3 covers 14 residues. Trimming removed 0 bases from V and 1 base from J, with 7 bases in between. Per germline, CDR1 SGHVS and CDR2 FQNEAQ. CDR3 in DNA: TGTGCCAGCAGCTTAGCTCTACCGTCCTACGAGCAGTACTTC. It codes for CASSLALPSYEQYF.

The chain recombines TRBV19 with TRBJ1-5; possible D gene TRBD1, 5 bases. Germline V lookup: CDR1 LNHDA, CDR2 SQIVND (reference sequence). The CDR3 consists of 13 residues. Between the trimmed V and J ends, which lost 11 bases and 4 bases, there was a span of 15 bases. The CDR3 DNA is TGTGCCTCCAACGGGGGACGTAATCAGCCCCAGCATTTT. Translated: CASNGGRNQPQHF.

The rearrangement uses TRBV9 and TRBJ2-1, with D tentatively TRBD1 (6 bases). The V end lost 7 bases, the J end lost 4 bases, and 18 bases lay between the germline ends. This CDR3 has 15 residues. Germline-derived CDR1 and CDR2 are SGDLS and YYNGEE. CDR3 residues: CASGLQGSPYNEQFF. The CDR3, as DNA: TGTGCCAGCGGGCTCCAGGGGTCCCCTTACAATGAGCAGTTCTTC.

The chain couples TRBV5-1 to TRBJ1-2, with a weak D call TRBD1 (5 bases). Germline values: CDR1 SGHRS, CDR2 YFSETQ. Trimming removed 1 base at V and 4 bases at J, with 11 bases between. CDR3 size: 14 residues. This CDR3 is CASSLLGGSYGYTF. The DNA of the CDR3 is TGCGCCAGCAGCTTGTTGGGGGGTTCCTATGGCTACACCTTC.

The rearrangement links TRBV5-4 to TRBJ1-2; D unresolved. CDR1 is SGHNT, CDR2 YYREEE, per germline (reference sequence). This CDR3 contains 14 residues. Trimming pared 1 base from V and 1 base from J, leaving 8 bases between. The CDR3 bases are TGTGCCAGCAGCTTGTTTACAGATAACTATGGCTACACCTTC. This translates into CASSLFTDNYGYTF.

The chain couples TRBV6-5 to TRBJ2-7; D unresolved. Trimming removed 2 bases at V and 2 bases at J, with 10 bases between. Germline V gene sequence: CDR1 MNHEY, CDR2 SVGAGI. CDR3 size: 14 residues. The CDR3 is CASSYAAETYEQYF. In DNA, the CDR3 is TGTGCCAGCAGTTACGCGGCGGAGACCTACGAGCAGTACTTC.

This chain connects TRBV3-1 (or the pseudogene TRBV3-2) to TRBJ2-5; tentative D call: TRBD2 (6 bases). CDR1 is LGHDT, CDR2 YNNKEL, per germline (reference sequence). V was clipped by 4 bases and J by 4 bases, with 13 bases between them. This CDR3 region has 14 residues. CDR3: CASSPGTWGETQYF. As DNA, the CDR3 is TGTGCCAGCAGCCCTGGGACTTGGGGAGAGACCCAGTACTTC.

V and J are TRBV14 and TRBJ2-2; a possible D gene is TRBD2 (6 bases). V lost 9 bases, J lost 0 bases, and 11 bases lay in between. There are 14 residues in the CDR3. Germline CDR1 and CDR2: SGHDN and FVKESK. The CDR3 nucleotides read TGTGCCAGTGGGACTCAGACGAACACCGGGGAGCTGTTTTTT. Translating it yields CASGTQTNTGELFF. The whole variable domain, remainder taken from reference TRBV14 and TRBJ2-2, is EAGVTQFPSHSVIEKGQTVTLRCDPISGHDNLYWYRRVMGKEIKFLLHFVKESKQDESGMPNNRFLAERTGGTYSTLKVQPAELEDSGVYFCASGTQTNTGELFFGEGSRLTVL.

The rearrangement uses TRBV29-1 and TRBJ2-2; 9 bases are shared with TRBD2. Germline-derived CDR1 and CDR2 are SQVTM and ANQGSEA. The CDR3 consists of 14 residues. The J segment lost 7 bases and the V segment lost 6 bases, leaving 9 bases of the junction unmatched. CDR3 residues: CSVRLAGIGGELFF. In nucleotides, the CDR3 is TGCAGCGTAAGGCTAGCGGGGATAGGCGGGGAGCTGTTTTTT.